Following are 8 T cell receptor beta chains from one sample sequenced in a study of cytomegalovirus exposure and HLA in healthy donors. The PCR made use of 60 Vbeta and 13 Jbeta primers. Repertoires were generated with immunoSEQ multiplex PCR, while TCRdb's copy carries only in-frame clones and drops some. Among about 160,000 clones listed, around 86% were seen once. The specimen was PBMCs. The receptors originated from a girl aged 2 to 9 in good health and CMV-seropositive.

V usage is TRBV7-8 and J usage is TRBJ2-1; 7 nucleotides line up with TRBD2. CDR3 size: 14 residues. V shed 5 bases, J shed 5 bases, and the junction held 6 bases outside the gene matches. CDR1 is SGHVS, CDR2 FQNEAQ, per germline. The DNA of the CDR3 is TGTGCCAGCAGCCCGACACTAGCGAACAATGAGCAGTTCTTC. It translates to CASSPTLANNEQFF.

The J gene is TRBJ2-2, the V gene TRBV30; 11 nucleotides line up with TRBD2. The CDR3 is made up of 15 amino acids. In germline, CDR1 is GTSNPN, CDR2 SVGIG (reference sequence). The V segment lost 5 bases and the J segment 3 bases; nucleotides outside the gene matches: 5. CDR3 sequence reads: CAWLLLAGDTGELFF. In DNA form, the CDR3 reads TGTGCCTGGCTCCTACTAGCGGGGGACACCGGGGAGCTGTTTTTT.

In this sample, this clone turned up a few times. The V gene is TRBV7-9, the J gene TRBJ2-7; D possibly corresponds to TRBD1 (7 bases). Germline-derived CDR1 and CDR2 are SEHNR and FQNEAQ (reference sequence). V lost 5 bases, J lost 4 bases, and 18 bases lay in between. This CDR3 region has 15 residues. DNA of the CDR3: TGTGCCAGCAGCCCTCGACCGACAGGGAGGTACGAGCAGTACTTC. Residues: CASSPRPTGRYEQYF.

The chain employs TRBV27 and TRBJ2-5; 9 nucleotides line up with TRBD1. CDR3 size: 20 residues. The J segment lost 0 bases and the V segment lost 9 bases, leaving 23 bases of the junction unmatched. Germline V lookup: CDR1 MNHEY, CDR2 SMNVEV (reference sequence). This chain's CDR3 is CASSRRLSGQGLSYQETQYF. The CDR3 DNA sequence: TGTGCCAGTTCCAGGCGTCTATCGGGACAGGGTTTGTCTTACCAAGAGACCCAGTACTTC.

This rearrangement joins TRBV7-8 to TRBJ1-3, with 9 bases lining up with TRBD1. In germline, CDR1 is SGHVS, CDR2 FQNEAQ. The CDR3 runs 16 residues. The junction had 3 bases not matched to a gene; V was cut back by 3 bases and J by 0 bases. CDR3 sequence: CASSFRQGVSGNTIYF. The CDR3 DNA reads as TGTGCCAGCAGCTTTCGACAGGGGGTCTCTGGAAACACCATATATTTT.

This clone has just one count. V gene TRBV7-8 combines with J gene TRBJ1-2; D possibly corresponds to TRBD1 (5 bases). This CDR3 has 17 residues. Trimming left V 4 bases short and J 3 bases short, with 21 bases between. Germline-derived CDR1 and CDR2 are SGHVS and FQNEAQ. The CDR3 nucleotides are TGTGCCAGCAGCTCCGTCAGAAGGGGAGGTTTAGACTATGGCTACACCTTC. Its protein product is CASSSVRRGGLDYGYTF.

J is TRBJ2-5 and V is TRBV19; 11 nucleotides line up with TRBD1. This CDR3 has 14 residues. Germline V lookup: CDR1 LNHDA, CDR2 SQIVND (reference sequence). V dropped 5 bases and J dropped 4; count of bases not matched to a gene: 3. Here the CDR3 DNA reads TGTGCCAGTAGTCGGACAGGGGGCACAGAGACCCAGTACTTC. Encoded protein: CASSRTGGTETQYF.

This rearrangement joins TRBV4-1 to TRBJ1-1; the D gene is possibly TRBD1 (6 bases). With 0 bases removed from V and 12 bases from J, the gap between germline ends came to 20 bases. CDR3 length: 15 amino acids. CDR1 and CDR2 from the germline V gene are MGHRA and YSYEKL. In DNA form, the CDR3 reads TGCGCCAGCAGCCAAGAGGGGGGGGGCGGCGGGCGGACTTTCTTT. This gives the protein CASSQEGGGGGRTFF.